Each of the 20 T cell receptor beta chains below was sequenced from the same sample in a study of molecular identifiers for immune sequencing clone quantification. MiXCR, run by TCRdb on the PCR reads, gives a single entry per CDR3 protein. Among around 480,000 distinct CDR3 sequences, 25% were seen once, and the ten largest hold approximately 0.8%. What was sequenced was naive CD8+ T cells from blood, with Jurkat cell RNA spiked in. Subset of the sample: FACS-sorted CD8+CD4-CCR7+CD45RA+ naive T cells. These receptor sequences come from a human donor in good health. Some libraries in this study had Jurkat cell RNA spiked in.

The chain joins TRBV4-3 to TRBJ2-7; TRBD1 aligns across 9 bases. V dropped 1 base and J dropped 5; count of bases not matched to a gene: 9. The CDR3 extends over 16 amino acids. The germline V gene encodes CDR1 LGHNA and CDR2 YSLEER. In DNA, the CDR3 is TGCGCCAGCAGCCAAGCCTACCGGGACAGGGTCCACGAGCAGTACTTC. Its protein is CASSQAYRDRVHEQYF.

This clonotype occurred a few times. The V call is TRBV5-5, the J call TRBJ2-5; the match to TRBD2 covers 10 bases. Germline V gene lookup returns CDR1 SGHKS and CDR2 YYEKEE (reference sequence). The CDR3 is 16 residues long. V gave up 4 bases and J gave up 2 bases; unmatched junction bases: 8. The CDR3 here is CASSPSGSGWQETQYF. The CDR3 DNA reads as TGTGCCAGCAGCCCTAGCGGGAGCGGCTGGCAAGAGACCCAGTACTTC.

This clonotype was observed at least ten times. CDR3 bases: TGTGCCAGCAGCTTAAGTGGCAGGGTGTACGAGACCCAGTACTTC. Amino acid sequence: CASSLSGRVYETQYF. J is TRBJ2-5 and V is TRBV7-6; tentatively, D is TRBD1 (5 bases). Trimming removed 2 bases from V and 5 bases from J, with 15 bases in between. The germline CDR1 and CDR2 sequences are SGHVS and FNYEAQ. There are 15 residues in the CDR3.

Many counts were recorded for this clonotype. The gene calls are TRBV7-6 and TRBJ1-5; the D gene is possibly TRBD1 (6 bases). V shed 1 base and J shed 9 bases, with 13 bases lying between them. CDR1 is SGHVS and CDR2 is FNYEAQ in the germline V gene. The CDR3 is 14 residues long. DNA for the CDR3: TGTGCCAGCAGCTTAGGGGGGGGGGCTTGGCCCCAGCATTTT. It codes for CASSLGGGAWPQHF.

The chain joins TRBV13 to TRBJ2-7; tentative D call: TRBD2 (6 bases). CDR3 size: 15 residues. The V and J ends lost 5 bases and 12 bases respectively, with 26 bases between them. Germline CDR1 and CDR2: PRHDT and FYEKMQ (reference sequence). The CDR3 is CASSPTGTLLSEGYF. CDR3 DNA sequence: TGTGCCAGCAGCCCTACCGGGACTCTCCTAAGTGAAGGGTACTTC.

The chain is built from TRBV6-2 or TRBV6-3 and TRBJ2-1; TRBD2 matches at 7 bases. Losses at the gene ends were 6 bases for V and 6 bases for J; bases not matched to a gene: 11. CDR1 MNHEY and CDR2 SVGEGT come from the germline V gene. This CDR3 is built from 15 residues. The CDR3 sequence is CASRNLLGGSNEQFF. The CDR3 DNA sequence: TGTGCCAGCAGAAACCTCCTGGGGGGGTCCAATGAGCAGTTCTTC.

This clonotype was seen at least ten times. J is TRBJ2-5 and V is TRBV30; D not certain. CDR3 length equals 13 residues. Germline CDR1 reads GTSNPN; CDR2 reads SVGIG (reference sequence). Trimming left V 3 bases short and J 5 bases short, with 13 bases between. CDR3: CAWRTPAVETQYF. In DNA, the CDR3 is TGTGCCTGGAGAACGCCTGCGGTTGAGACCCAGTACTTC.

This chain connects TRBV7-3 to TRBJ2-5; no clear D. Germline V gene lookup returns CDR1 SGHTA and CDR2 FQGTGA. The CDR3 sequence is 15 residues long. V lost 5 bases to trimming and J lost 2 bases, with 15 bases between them. CDR3 residues: CASSPLWAAQETQYF. CDR3 nucleotides: TGTGCCAGCAGCCCGCTGTGGGCGGCTCAAGAGACCCAGTACTTC.

This rearrangement joins TRBV20-1 to TRBJ2-3; D could derive from TRBD1 or TRBD2 (5 bases each). The CDR3 spans 14 residues. With 3 bases removed from V and 4 bases from J, the gap between germline ends came to 14 bases. CDR1 and CDR2 (germline): DFQATT, SNEGSKA (reference sequence). CDR3 sequence (DNA): TGCAGTGCTAGGGCACTTCGGGGCTCAGATACGCAGTATTTT. Protein: CSARALRGSDTQYF.

This clonotype was seen repeatedly, ten times or more. The chain has TRBV24-1 and TRBJ2-1; TRBD1 is a possible D gene (6 bases). The CDR3 is made up of 14 amino acids. Trimming stripped 3 bases from V and 5 bases from J, with 10 bases between. Germline CDR1 and CDR2: KGHDR and SFDVKD. DNA of the CDR3: TGTGCCACCAGTGATCCCGACAGGAACAATGAGCAGTTCTTC. Its protein is CATSDPDRNNEQFF.

In the case of this clonotype: Since a much larger clone is just one base distant, this may be a read error. The chain joins TRBV13 to TRBJ2-3; D may match TRBD1 or TRBD2 (5 bases each). Trimming took off 5 bases at V and 9 bases at J, with 9 bases between the two ends. The CDR3 totals 11 residues. Germline CDR1 PRHDT, CDR2 FYEKMQ (reference sequence). CDR3 loop: CASSQGPTQYF. CDR3 bases: TGTGCCAGCAGCCAGGGACCCACGCAGTATTTT.

Points on this clonotype: This may be a read error, as it is one base from a much larger clone. J is TRBJ1-1 and V is TRBV4-3; TRBD1 is a possible D gene (5 bases). The CDR3 spans 17 residues. Germline CDR1 reads LGHNA; CDR2 reads YSLEER. CDR3 residues: CASSPSRLETPGTAAFF. The CDR3 nucleotides read TGCGCCAGCAGCCCCAGTCGCTTAGAGACTCCGGGGACTGCAGCTTTCTTT.

V gene TRBV14 combines with J gene TRBJ2-7, with D possibly being TRBD1 (5 bases). The germline CDR1 and CDR2 sequences are SGHDN and FVKESK. The CDR3 sequence is 15 residues long. Trimming left V 0 bases short and J 3 bases short, with 12 bases between. The CDR3 DNA is TGTGCCAGCAGCCAAGATTTCTCAGGGTACTACGAGCAGTACTTC. Its translation is CASSQDFSGYYEQYF.

This clonotype was counted a few times. This chain connects TRBV7-9 to TRBJ2-1; D unresolved. The CDR3 spans 15 residues. Trimming pared 3 bases from V and 5 bases from J, leaving 14 bases between. The V gene's germline CDR1 is SEHNR and CDR2 FQNEAQ (reference sequence). The CDR3 DNA is TGTGCCAGCAGCTTCGGGCCCCGAGGCCACAATGAGCAGTTCTTC. Translation: CASSFGPRGHNEQFF.

Turning to this clonotype: A much larger clone is a single base away; this may be a read error. The chain joins TRBV7-9 to TRBJ2-3, with D possibly being TRBD1 (6 bases). This CDR3 comprises 12 residues. CDR1 and CDR2 (germline): SEHNR, FQNEAQ (reference sequence). CDR3 residues: CASRGQRDTLYF. DNA for the CDR3: TGTGCCAGCAGAGGACAGCGAGATACGCTGTATTTT. The whole variable domain, remainder taken from reference TRBV7-9 and TRBJ2-3, is DTGVSQNPRHKITKRGQNVTFRCDPISEHNRLYWYRQTLGQGPEFLTYFQNEAQLEKSRLLSDRFSAERPKGSFSTLEIQRTEQGDSAMYLCASRGQRDTLYFGPGTRLTVL.

This clonotype came up many times. V and J are TRBV20-1 and TRBJ1-6; TRBD1 matches at 9 bases. The J segment lost 6 bases and the V segment lost 2 bases, leaving 8 bases of the junction unmatched. The germline V gene has CDR1 DFQATT and CDR2 SNEGSKA (reference sequence). CDR3 length: 16 amino acids. This CDR3 is CSARNAGGQGNSPLHF. In DNA form, the CDR3 reads TGCAGTGCTAGAAACGCCGGGGGACAGGGTAATTCACCCCTCCACTTT.

This clonotype appeared a few times. The V gene is TRBV19, the J gene TRBJ1-1; 7 bases are a match to TRBD1. Germline V gene lookup returns CDR1 LNHDA and CDR2 SQIVND (reference sequence). The CDR3 runs to 15 residues. The ends lost 5 bases at V and 3 bases at J; junction bases unmatched: 9. CDR3 residues: CASSGWTGLDTEAFF. In DNA form, the CDR3 reads TGTGCCAGTAGTGGATGGACAGGCTTGGACACTGAAGCTTTCTTT.

This clonotype has a count of ten or more. This chain links TRBV7-2 with TRBJ2-3, with a weak D call TRBD2 (5 bases). The CDR3 totals 13 residues. Trimming removed 3 bases at V and 5 bases at J, with 9 bases between. CDR1 and CDR2 from the germline V gene are SGHTA and FQGNSA. The CDR3 DNA reads as TGTGCCAGCAGCTTTGCCGGGGTAGATACGCAGTATTTT. Protein product: CASSFAGVDTQYF.

The chain carries TRBV6-5 and TRBJ2-7, with D hard to call. Germline lookup yields CDR1 MNHEY and CDR2 SVGAGI. With 0 bases removed from V and 2 bases from J, the gap between germline ends came to 8 bases. CDR3 length: 14 residues. The CDR3 spells CASSYSGSTYEQYF. In nucleotides, the CDR3 is TGTGCCAGCAGTTACTCTGGCAGTACCTACGAGCAGTACTTC.

This clonotype was counted a few times. The chain recombines TRBV4-3 with TRBJ2-3, with D perhaps assigned TRBD1 or TRBD2 (5 bases each). Per the germline V gene, CDR1 is LGHNA and CDR2 is YSLEER. CDR3 length equals 16 residues. V was shortened by 0 bases and J by 5 bases, with 15 bases between the two germline ends. This chain's CDR3 is CASSQDKNGAVDTQYF. Here the CDR3 DNA reads TGCGCCAGCAGCCAAGATAAGAACGGGGCAGTAGATACGCAGTATTTT.